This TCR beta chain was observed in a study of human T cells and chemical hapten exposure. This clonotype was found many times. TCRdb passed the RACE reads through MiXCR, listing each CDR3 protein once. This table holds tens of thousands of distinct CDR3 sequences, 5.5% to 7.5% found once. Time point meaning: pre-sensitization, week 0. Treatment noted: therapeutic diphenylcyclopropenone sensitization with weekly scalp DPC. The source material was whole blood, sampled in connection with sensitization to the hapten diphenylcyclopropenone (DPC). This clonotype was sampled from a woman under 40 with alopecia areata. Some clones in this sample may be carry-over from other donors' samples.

For the CDR3, the DNA is TGCGCCAGCAGCTTGCGCGGGGTTGGCACTGAAGCTTTCTTT. Its translation: CASSLRGVGTEAFF. The chain recombines TRBV5-1 with TRBJ1-1; D unresolved. Trimming removed 1 base from V and 4 bases from J, with 11 bases in between. Germline CDR1 is SGHRS and CDR2 is YFSETQ. The CDR3 contains 14 residues.